This T cell receptor (beta chain) was sequenced during a study of radiation and T cells in renal cell carcinoma. General study findings and limits: Tumor samples were small regions of approximately 1 g. Irradiated tumors held more dominant CDR3 motifs than control tumors. Irradiated tumors had higher TCR clonality than control tumors.

With respect to this clone: Its antigen is undetermined.

Libraries were prepared by immunoSEQ multiplex PCR; TCRdb keeps only in-frame clonotypes and omits some of them. Of about 12,000 clones listed, about 65% are singletons. The CDR3 consists of 14 residues. Trimming at V came to 0 bases and at J to 10 bases, leaving 4 bases not matched to a gene. The treatment: treatment-naive control, cytoreductive nephrectomy. Control tumors came from treatment-naive patients without prior radiation. This sequence was found in a woman of 80 years or more with renal cell carcinoma. This specimen was tumor tissue, taken from a patient whose treatment was nephrectomy without radiotherapy. V and J are TRBV5-3 and TRBJ1-6; 7 nucleotides align to TRBD1. TRBV5-3 is recorded as an ORF, its role being uncertain. In DNA form, the CDR3 reads TGTGCCAGAAGCTTGGAGGGAGGGGGCTCACCCCTCCACTTT. This encodes CARSLEGGGSPLHF.